The TCR beta chain described here comes from a study of blood T cell repertoires in COVID-19. Measured with immunoSEQ multiplex PCR; TCRdb has only the in-frame clones, and not every one. The sample gives around 480,000 clones, approximately 88% of which show up once; around 13% is in the top ten. During active infection, Seattle patients enrolled and were then monitored through disease. CDR3 length equals 14 residues. Trimming took off 1 base at V and 3 bases at J, with 7 bases between the two ends. The germline CDR1 and CDR2 sequences are SGHTA and FQGNSA. The chain uses TRBV7-2 and TRBJ1-3; D is perhaps TRBD1 (6 bases). Sequenced input: peripheral blood. This clonotype was sampled from a woman aged 45 to 65 with COVID-19, enrolled during active disease. CDR3 sequence (DNA): TGTGCCAGCAGCTTAGACAGGGATGGAAACACCATATATTTT. This gives the protein CASSLDRDGNTIYF.